This TCR beta chain was recorded in a study of glioma-infiltrating T cells after dendritic cell vaccination. Study information: Patients had newly diagnosed or recurrent glioblastoma and received dendritic cell vaccines. Autologous tumor lysate was loaded overnight onto monocyte-derived dendritic cells grown about 7 days with IL-4 and GM-CSF.

TCRB CDR3 was amplified from 2 ug genomic DNA or less. The primer mix had 60 V beta and 13 J beta primers. Using immunoSEQ multiplex PCR, the repertoire was profiled, and TCRdb retains in-frame clones only, with some absent. The sample yields tens of thousands of clones, approximately 87% seen once. The ends lost 6 bases at V and 3 bases at J; junction bases unmatched: 6. Germline V CDR1 and CDR2: MNHEY, SMNVEV (reference sequence). The CDR3 totals 14 residues. This chain uses TRBV27 with TRBJ2-5; 8 nucleotides agree with TRBD2. This TCR was sampled from a human donor with glioblastoma. Sequenced here: blood, sampled before dendritic cell vaccination. Here the CDR3 DNA reads TGTGCCAGCAGCCGACTAGCGCCAAAAGAGACCCAGTACTTC. Translated: CASSRLAPKETQYF.